A selection of T cell receptor beta chains follows, all from one sample in a study of T cell responses to AZD1222 COVID-19 vaccine. TCRdb's copy holds only in-frame clones and misses some; the assay was immunoSEQ multiplex PCR. The table lists approximately 120,000 clones, around 90% of them singletons. This sample comprised peripheral blood, obtained on day 0 of AZD1222 vaccination. These receptors were obtained from an adult in good health. Each CDR3 is given with its conserved first and last residue. The order of the fields is D gene, J gene, V gene, clone size, CDR3 DNA, CDR3 protein. The D gene is left open where the match is weak. Expanded clones get a size class; other rows say once, few or many, or leave the size out.

- | TRBJ1-6 | TRBV12-3/TRBV12-4 | - | TGTGCCAGCAGTTTGGCCGCAGATTCAGCCCTCCACTTT | CASSLAADSALHF
TRBD1 | TRBJ1-1 | TRBV5-1 | - | TGCGCCAGCAGCTTGGTGGGACAGGGTGGGGGCACTGAAGCTTTCTTT | CASSLVGQGGGTEAFF
- | TRBJ1-1 | TRBV5-5 | once | TGTGCCAGCAGTAAGGACAGCTCGGTGGGGGACACTGAAGCTTTCTTT | CASSKDSSVGDTEAFF
TRBD1 | TRBJ2-7 | TRBV18 | few | TGTGCCAGCTCTGCGGGACAGGGATTCTACGAGCAGTACTTC | CASSAGQGFYEQYF
- | TRBJ1-1 | TRBV9 | - | TGTGCCAGCAGCGGGACATCTAGGGGGTTGGCTGAAGCTTTCTTT | CASSGTSRGLAEAFF
- | TRBJ2-1 | TRBV19 | - | TGTGCCAGTAGTATAGGATCAGGGAACAATGAGCAGTTCTTC | CASSIGSGNNEQFF
- | TRBJ2-5 | TRBV5-1 | - | TGCGCCAGCAGCTTGACACCTGAAAAAGAGACCCAGTACTTC | CASSLTPEKETQYF
- | TRBJ1-6 | TRBV27 | - | TGTGCCAGCAGTTTTTATGGTACAGCCTCACATAATTCACCCCTCCACTTT | CASSFYGTASHNSPLHF
- | TRBJ2-7 | TRBV6-7 | - | TGTGCCAGCAGTTACCCTGTGGGGAGCCCCGAGCAGTACTTC | CASSYPVGSPEQYF
TRBD2 | TRBJ2-1 | TRBV29-1 | - | TGCAGCGCCGAGGGTCGGGGGGGCCCTCGCTCCTACAATGAGCAGTTCTTC | CSAEGRGGPRSYNEQFF